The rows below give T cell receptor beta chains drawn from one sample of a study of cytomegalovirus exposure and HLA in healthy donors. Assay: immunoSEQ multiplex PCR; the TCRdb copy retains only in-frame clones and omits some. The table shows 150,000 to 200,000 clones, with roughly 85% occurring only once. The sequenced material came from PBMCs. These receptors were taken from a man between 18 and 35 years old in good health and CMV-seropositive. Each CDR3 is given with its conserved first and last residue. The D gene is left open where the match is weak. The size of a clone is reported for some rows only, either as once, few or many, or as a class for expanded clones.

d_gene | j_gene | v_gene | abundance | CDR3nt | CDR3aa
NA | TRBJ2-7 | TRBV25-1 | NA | TGTGCCAGCTCCCCCCGGGACATCTCCTACGAGCAGTACTTC | CASSPRDISYEQYF
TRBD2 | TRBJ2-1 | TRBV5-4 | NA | TGTGCCAGCAGCTTGGGGGGACTAGCGGTCTACAATGAGCAGTTCTTC | CASSLGGLAVYNEQFF
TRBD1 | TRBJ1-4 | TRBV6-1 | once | TGTGCCAGCAGTCAGGGGGAAGGTAATGAAAAACTGTTTTTT | CASSQGEGNEKLFF
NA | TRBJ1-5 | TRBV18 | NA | TGTGCCAGCTCAGCGCAACAGAATCAGCCCCAGCATTTT | CASSAQQNQPQHF
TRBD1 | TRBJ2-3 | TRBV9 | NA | TGTGCCAGCAGCGTGGGGACAGGGGGCACAGATACGCAGTATTTT | CASSVGTGGTDTQYF
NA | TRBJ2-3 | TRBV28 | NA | TGTGCCAGCAGTTACGAGGTGAAGGATACGCAGTATTTT | CASSYEVKDTQYF
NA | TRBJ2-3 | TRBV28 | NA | TGTGCCAGCAGCCCTAGACGGACTCCGGATACGCAGTATTTT | CASSPRRTPDTQYF
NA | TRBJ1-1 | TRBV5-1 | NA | TGCGCCAGCACCTCGGGGGGGATGAACACTGAAGCTTTCTTT | CASTSGGMNTEAFF
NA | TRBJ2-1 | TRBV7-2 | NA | TGTGCCAGCAGCTTAGCTTCCCCTTACAATGAGCAGTTCTTC | CASSLASPYNEQFF
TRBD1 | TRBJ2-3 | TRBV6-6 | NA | TGTGCCAGCAGTGGACAGGGCCTAACAGATACGCAGTATTTT | CASSGQGLTDTQYF
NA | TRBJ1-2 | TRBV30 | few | TGTGCCTGGAGTGTACCGACACACGCGAAGGACTATGGCTACACCTTC | CAWSVPTHAKDYGYTF
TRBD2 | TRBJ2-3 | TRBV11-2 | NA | TGTGCCAGCAGCCTGCAGACTAGCCTGGTGCAGTATTTT | CASSLQTSLVQYF
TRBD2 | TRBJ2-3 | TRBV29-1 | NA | TGCAGCGTGGCTCGGGGTAGCGGGGGCCCTTCGGTTACGCAGTATTTT | CSVARGSGGPSVTQYF
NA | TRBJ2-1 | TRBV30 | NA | TGTGCCTGGAGTGCACAGGAGCAGTTCTTC | CAWSAQEQFF
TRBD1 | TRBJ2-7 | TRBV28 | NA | TGTGCCAGCAGTTTACTAATACTACAGGGGGGAACCTACGAGCAGTACTTC | CASSLLILQGGTYEQYF
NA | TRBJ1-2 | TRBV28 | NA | TGTGCCATCGGAGGGGCAGGGCGATCTGGAGGCTACACCTTC | CAIGGAGRSGGYTF
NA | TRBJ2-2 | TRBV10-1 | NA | TGCGCCAGCAGTCCCGGGACTGACACCGGGGAGCTGTTTTTT | CASSPGTDTGELFF
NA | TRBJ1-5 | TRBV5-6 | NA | TGTGCCAGCAGCTTGGGCGATCAGCCCCAGCATTTT | CASSLGDQPQHF
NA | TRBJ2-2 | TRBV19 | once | TGTGCCAGTACCCCGGGGGGCCCAACCGGGGAGCTGTTTTTT | CASTPGGPTGELFF
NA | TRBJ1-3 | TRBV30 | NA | TGTGCCTGGAGTTCGGGAAACACCATATATTTT | CAWSSGNTIYF
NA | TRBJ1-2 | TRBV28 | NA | TGTGCCAGCAGCTCAGGGGGCTACACCTTC | CASSSGGYTF
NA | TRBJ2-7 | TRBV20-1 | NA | TGCAGTGCTTATCAGTACGAGCAGTACTTC | CSAYQYEQYF
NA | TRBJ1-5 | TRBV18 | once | TGTGCCAGCTCACCAGATGAAGGGGCTCTCAATCAGCCCCAGCATTTT | CASSPDEGALNQPQHF
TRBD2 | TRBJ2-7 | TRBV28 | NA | TGTGCCAGCAGTTTCTGGACTAGCGGGAGCTACGAGCAGTACTTC | CASSFWTSGSYEQYF
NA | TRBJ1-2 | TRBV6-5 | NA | TGTGCCAGCGGATCCACCACAGGGTATGGCTACACCTTC | CASGSTTGYGYTF
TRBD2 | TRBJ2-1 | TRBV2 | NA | TGTGCCAGCAGTGACCTGGGACTAGCGGGGGGAAATCAGTTCTTC | CASSDLGLAGGNQFF
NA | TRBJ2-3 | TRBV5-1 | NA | TGCGCCAGCAGCCTAGGGGGAGATACGCAGTATTTT | CASSLGGDTQYF
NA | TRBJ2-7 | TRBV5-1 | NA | TGCGCCAGCAGCTTGACAGGGTACTACGAGCAGTACTTC | CASSLTGYYEQYF
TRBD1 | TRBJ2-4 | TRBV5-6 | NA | TGTGCCAGCAGCCGGACAGGGTCTAGAAACATTCAGTACTTC | CASSRTGSRNIQYF
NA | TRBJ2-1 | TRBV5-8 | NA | TGTGCCAGCAGCTTCGGCAGGGGAGTTTGGGACAATGAGCAGTTCTTC | CASSFGRGVWDNEQFF
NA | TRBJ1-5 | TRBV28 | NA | TGTGCCAGCAGTTTAGCAGGAAAGGGGAGCAATCAGCCCCAGCATTTT | CASSLAGKGSNQPQHF
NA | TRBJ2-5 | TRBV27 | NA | TGTGCCAGCAGTTTATCGTGGACGGGGGAGACCCAGTACTTC | CASSLSWTGETQYF
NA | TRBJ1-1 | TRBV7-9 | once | TGTGCCAGCAGCTTCGGGGGGTTCTCGGGAACTGAAGCTTTCTTT | CASSFGGFSGTEAFF
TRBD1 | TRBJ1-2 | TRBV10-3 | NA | TGTGCCATAAGACAGGGGGCCGGGGATGGCTACACCTTC | CAIRQGAGDGYTF
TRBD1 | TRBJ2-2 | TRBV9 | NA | TGTGCCAGCAGCCTAGATAACAGGGGGCTAGAAACCGGGGAGCTGTTTTTT | CASSLDNRGLETGELFF
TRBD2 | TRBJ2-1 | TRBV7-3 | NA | TGTGCCAGCAGCGCCGCTAGCGGGAGAAATGAGCAGTTCTTC | CASSAASGRNEQFF
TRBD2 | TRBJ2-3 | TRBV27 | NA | TGTGCCAGCAGTTTAGGTCTAGCGGGAGCAGATACGCAGTATTTT | CASSLGLAGADTQYF
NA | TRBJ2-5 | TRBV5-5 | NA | TGTGCCAGCAGCTTGGACGGGCAAGAGACCCAGTACTTC | CASSLDGQETQYF
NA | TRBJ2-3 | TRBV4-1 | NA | TGCGCCAGCAGCCAAGATCCCCCGGTAGGGGTTAGCACAGATACGCAGTATTTT | CASSQDPPVGVSTDTQYF
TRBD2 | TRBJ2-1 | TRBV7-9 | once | TGTGCCAGCACCCAAACTAGCGGGGGGGCCGGCGAGCAGTTCTTC | CASTQTSGGAGEQFF
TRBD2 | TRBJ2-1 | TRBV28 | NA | TGTGCCAGCAGTTTCGCCCGCGGGACTAGCGGGGACAATGAGCAGTTCTTC | CASSFARGTSGDNEQFF
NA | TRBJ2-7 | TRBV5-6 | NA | TGTGCCAGCAGCTTGGGGGGGCCCGACTCCTACGAGCAGTACTTC | CASSLGGPDSYEQYF
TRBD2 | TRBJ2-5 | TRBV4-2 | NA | TGTGCCAGCAGCCACTCGGGGGGGCAGTTCCAAGAGACCCAGTACTTC | CASSHSGGQFQETQYF
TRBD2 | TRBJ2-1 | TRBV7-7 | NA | TGTGCTAGCAGCTTGGGGACTAGCGGCTACAATGAGCAGTTCTTC | CASSLGTSGYNEQFF